These 8 T cell receptor beta chains were sequenced from one sample in a study of tumor-infiltrating lymphocytes in primary liver carcinoma. Extraction of RNA together with DNA used 20-30 mg of unsorted bulk tissue. With a constant-region primer, TCR beta cDNA was made from 400 to 550 ng of total RNA. Generation of the TCR beta libraries relied on three nested multiplex PCR rounds using slightly modified ARM-PCR. A C-beta reverse primer was combined with TRBV1-TRBV30 forward primers in the first two PCR rounds, and each round had 10 cycles. TCRdb called the multiplex PCR reads again in MiXCR, with one record for every CDR3 protein. The data contain more than 95,000 distinct CDR3 sequences, around 84% of them singletons. The material sequenced was liver tumor tissue from sampling region 3. Subset described: tumor region T3, left-lateral pole. These receptors were taken from a man aged 40-49 years with primary liver carcinoma and hepatitis B virus infection.

Comment on this clonotype: The junction and the germline gene differ at one end; a read error may be behind it. The chain couples TRBV4-1 to TRBJ1-1; the match to TRBD1 covers 7 bases. CDR1 and CDR2 (germline): MGHRA, YSYEKL. There are 15 residues in the CDR3. DNA of the CDR3: TGCGCCACCAACCACCCGGGACAGTTGAAGACTGAAGCTTTCTTT. It yields the protein CATNHPGQLKTEAFF.

Of note for this clonotype: At one end the junction does not follow the germline gene, possibly because of a read error. The V and J genes are TRBV4-1 and TRBJ2-1; 9 nucleotides agree with TRBD1. The CDR3 totals 16 residues. Germline V gene data show CDR1 as MGHRA and CDR2 as YSYEKL. CDR3 loop: CASSPELQGAYNEQFF. CDR3 DNA sequence: TGCGCCAGCAGCCCCGAACTACAGGGGGCTTACAATGAGCAGTTCTTT.

Concerning this clonotype itself: The junction departs from the called germline gene at one end, perhaps through a read error. The chain employs TRBV6-1 and TRBJ2-1, with no clear D. Germline V CDR1 and CDR2: MNHNS, SASEGT. The CDR3 consists of 16 residues. The CDR3 DNA sequence: TGTGCCAGGACCCGTAGGCCCAGGCTTACCTACAGTGAGCAGTTCTTC. This sequence encodes CARTRRPRLTYSEQFF.

The CDR3 reads CATNQGGTSGSYEQYF. The CDR3 DNA is TGTGCCACCAACCAAGGTGGGACTAGCGGCTCCTACGAGCAGTACTTC. The chain carries TRBV4-2 and TRBJ2-7; TRBD2 matches at 11 bases. Trimming cost V 10 bases and J 0 bases; bases outside gene matches: 11. The CDR3 totals 16 residues. Germline lookup yields CDR1 LGHNA and CDR2 YNFKEQ.

Of note for this clonotype: One junction end does not reproduce the germline sequence, and a read error may be involved. The V call is TRBV11-2, the J call TRBJ1-5; the D is unclear. Germline V lookup: CDR1 SGHAT, CDR2 FQNNGV. The CDR3 covers 15 residues. In DNA form, the CDR3 reads TGTGCCAGCAGTCAAGACACCCTTGACTATCAGCCCCAGCGTTTT. Translation gives CASSQDTLDYQPQRF. The full variable domain, in which reference TRBV11-2 and TRBJ1-5 provide the parts outside the CDR3, is EAGVAQSPRYKIIEKRQSVAFWCNPISGHATLYWYQQILGQGPKLLIQFQNNGVVDDSQLPKDRFSAERLKGVDSTLKIQPAKLEDSAVYLCASSQDTLDYQPQRFGDGTRLSIL.

As for this clonotype: One junction end disagrees with the germline gene, perhaps due to a read error. This rearrangement joins TRBV5-1 to TRBJ2-1; 10 bases agree with TRBD2. The CDR3 has 14 residues. The germline gives CDR1 SGHRS, CDR2 YFSETQ. CDR3 residues: CASSLLAGDYEQSF. In DNA form, the CDR3 reads TGCGCCAGCTCTCTTCTAGCGGGAGATTATGAGCAGTCCTTT.

The V call is TRBV15, the J call TRBJ2-3, with D possibly being TRBD1 or TRBD2 (5 bases each). The CDR3 covers 13 residues. V was clipped by 1 base and J by 6 bases, with 8 bases between them. The germline gives CDR1 LNHNV, CDR2 YYDKDF (reference sequence). In DNA form, the CDR3 reads TGTGCCACCAGCAGAGCCTGGGGGGATACGCAGTATTTT. This codes for CATSRAWGDTQYF.

This clonotype was seen only a few times. A much bigger clone sits one base away, suggesting this may be a read error. The chain combines TRBV5-1 with TRBJ2-1, with 7 nucleotides matching TRBD2. The length of the CDR3 is 14 residues. Trimming at V came to 7 bases and at J to 8 bases, leaving 12 bases not matched to a gene. The germline CDR1 and CDR2 sequences are SGHRS and YFSETQ. CDR3 sequence: CASVKGLADDEQFF. In nucleotides, the CDR3 is TGCGCCAGCGTTAAGGGGCTAGCGGACGATGAGCAGTTCTTC.